This TCR beta chain stems from a study of lymphopenia after photon versus proton radiotherapy. This clone was found once. The CDR3 runs to 16 residues. V lost 1 base, J lost 0 bases, and 3 bases stayed unmatched. Per the germline V gene, CDR1 is KGHSH and CDR2 is LQKENI. Data came from immunoSEQ multiplex PCR; TCRdb stores just in-frame clones and leaves some out. The table records approximately 35,000 clones, roughly 90% of them present only once. The material sequenced was peripheral blood, taken from a patient treated with photon-based radiotherapy. The source of this sequence is a woman aged 45-59 years with pancreatic cancer. The chain couples TRBV18 to TRBJ1-5; 7 bases match TRBD1. The CDR3 DNA is TGTGCCAGCTCACCACGTGGGACAGCTAGCAATCAGCCCCAGCATTTT. This sequence encodes CASSPRGTASNQPQHF.